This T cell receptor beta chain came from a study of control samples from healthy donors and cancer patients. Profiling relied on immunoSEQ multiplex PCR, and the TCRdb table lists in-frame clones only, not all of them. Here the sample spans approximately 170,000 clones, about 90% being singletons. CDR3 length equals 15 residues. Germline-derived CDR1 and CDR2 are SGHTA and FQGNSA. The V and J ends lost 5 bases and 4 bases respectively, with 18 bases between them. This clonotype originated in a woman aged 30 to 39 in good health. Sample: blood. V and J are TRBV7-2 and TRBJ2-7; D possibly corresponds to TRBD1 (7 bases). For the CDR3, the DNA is TGTGCCAGCAGCCGGTCAGGGGGAGGTTCGTACGAGCAGTACTTC. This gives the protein CASSRSGGGSYEQYF.